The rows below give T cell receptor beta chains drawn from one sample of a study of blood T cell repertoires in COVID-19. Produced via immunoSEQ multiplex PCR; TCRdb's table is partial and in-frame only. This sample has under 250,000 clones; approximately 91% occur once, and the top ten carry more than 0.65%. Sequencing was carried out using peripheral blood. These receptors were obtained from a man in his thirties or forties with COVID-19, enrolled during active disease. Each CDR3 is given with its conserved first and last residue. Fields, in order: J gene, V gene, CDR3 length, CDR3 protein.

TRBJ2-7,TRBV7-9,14,CASSRTGTPYEQYF
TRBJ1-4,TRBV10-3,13,CAISGRGYEKLFF
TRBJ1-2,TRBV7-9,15,CASRAIAGVWYGYTF
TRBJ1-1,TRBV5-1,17,CASSPTNPRGPNTEAFF
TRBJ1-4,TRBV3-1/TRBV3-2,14,CASRGTANNEKLFF
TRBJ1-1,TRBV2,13,CASSPQVSAEAFF
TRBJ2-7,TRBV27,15,CASSLKMVSSYEQYF
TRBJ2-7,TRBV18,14,CASSPALQGGEQYF
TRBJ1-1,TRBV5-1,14,CASSFSQGYTEAFF
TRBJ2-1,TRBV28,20,CASSPTTGYVFWTDQDEQFF
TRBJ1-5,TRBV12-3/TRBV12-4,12,CASSLQRQPQHF
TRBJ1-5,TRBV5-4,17,CASSPGQAIYSNQPQHF
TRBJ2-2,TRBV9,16,CASSPRGGENTGELFF
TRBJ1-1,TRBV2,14,CASSSISGNTEAFF
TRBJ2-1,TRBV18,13,CASSPSWGGEQFF
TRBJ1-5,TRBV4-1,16,CASSQEGSGNNQPQHF
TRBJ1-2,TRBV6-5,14,CASRGQGPGYGYTF
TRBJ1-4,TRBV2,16,CASSEYKGAESEKLFF
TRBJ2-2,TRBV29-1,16,CSAFGEGTGDAGELFF
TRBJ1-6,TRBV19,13,CASSAQGAGPLHF
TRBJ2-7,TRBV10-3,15,CAISQTGGSSYEQYF
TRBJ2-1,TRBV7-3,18,CASSLLGPGLAGGNEQFF
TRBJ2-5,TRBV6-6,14,CASRRGGGVETQYF
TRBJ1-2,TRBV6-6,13,CASSLTGDYGYTF
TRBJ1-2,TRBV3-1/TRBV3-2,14,CASSQHGQNYGYTF
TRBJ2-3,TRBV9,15,CASSVTWYFTDTQYF
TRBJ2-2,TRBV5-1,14,CASSRDRGTGELFF
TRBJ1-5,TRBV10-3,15,CAISGGQGGNQPQHF
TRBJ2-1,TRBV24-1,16,CATSDSGTGRENEQFF
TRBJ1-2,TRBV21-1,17,CASSKVPRWTPGNGYTF
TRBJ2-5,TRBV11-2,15,CASSSQRGGQETQYF
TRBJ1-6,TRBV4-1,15,CASSQPGQGPSPLHF